A selection of T cell receptor beta chains follows, all from one sample in a study of CD8 T cells in Susac syndrome. TCRdb called the immunoSEQ multiplex PCR reads again in MiXCR, with one record for every CDR3 protein. The table records about 140,000 distinct CDR3 sequences, approximately 95% of them present only once. What was sequenced was CD4+ T cells from PBMCs. These receptors originate from a human donor with multiple sclerosis. The conserved cysteine and the conserved F or W are not part of the CDR3 here. Each record gives: J gene, CDR3 length, V gene, CDR3 protein.

J gene: TRBJ1-6; CDR3 length: 14; V gene: TRBV9; CDR3 protein: ASSVGSSGGQAPLH
J gene: TRBJ2-7; CDR3 length: 12; V gene: TRBV6-1; CDR3 protein: ASSKTSGNYEQY
J gene: TRBJ2-2; CDR3 length: 14; V gene: TRBV5-1; CDR3 protein: ASQHRSTANTGELF
J gene: TRBJ2-5; CDR3 length: 10; V gene: TRBV27; CDR3 protein: ASRGGVGTQY
J gene: TRBJ2-1; CDR3 length: 13; V gene: TRBV7-9; CDR3 protein: ASSHTGTGDNEQF
J gene: TRBJ2-5; CDR3 length: 16; V gene: TRBV24-1; CDR3 protein: ATSDPTGTSGSQETQY
J gene: TRBJ2-7; CDR3 length: 12; V gene: TRBV4-3; CDR3 protein: ASSPDRGVFEQY
J gene: TRBJ2-5; CDR3 length: 11; V gene: TRBV5-1; CDR3 protein: ASSGQGWETQY
J gene: TRBJ1-2; CDR3 length: 10; V gene: TRBV12-3/TRBV12-4; CDR3 protein: ASSLASVGYT
J gene: TRBJ1-1; CDR3 length: 15; V gene: TRBV25-1; CDR3 protein: ASSEYGVGRGNTEAF
J gene: TRBJ1-2; CDR3 length: 14; V gene: TRBV18; CDR3 protein: ASSPLEAATNYGYT
J gene: TRBJ1-6; CDR3 length: 14; V gene: TRBV4-3; CDR3 protein: ASSHDRTGYNSPLH
J gene: TRBJ2-2; CDR3 length: 13; V gene: TRBV30; CDR3 protein: AWSVRGLNTGELF
J gene: TRBJ1-4; CDR3 length: 12; V gene: TRBV2; CDR3 protein: ASSSRDRDEKLF
J gene: TRBJ2-1; CDR3 length: 13; V gene: TRBV9; CDR3 protein: ASSVVGGRYNEQF
J gene: TRBJ1-2; CDR3 length: 11; V gene: TRBV27; CDR3 protein: ASRVRGGEGYT
J gene: TRBJ2-7; CDR3 length: 10; V gene: TRBV29-1; CDR3 protein: SARDTRSEQY
J gene: TRBJ1-6; CDR3 length: 12; V gene: TRBV4-3; CDR3 protein: ASSQDLGNSPLH
J gene: TRBJ2-7; CDR3 length: 11; V gene: TRBV20-1; CDR3 protein: SAEGLAGDEQY
J gene: TRBJ1-5; CDR3 length: 11; V gene: TRBV29-1; CDR3 protein: SVGDGINQPQH
J gene: TRBJ1-2; CDR3 length: 12; V gene: TRBV9; CDR3 protein: ASSPGQGGYGYT
J gene: TRBJ2-7; CDR3 length: 11; V gene: TRBV13; CDR3 protein: ASTSGRNYEQY
J gene: TRBJ2-7; CDR3 length: 10; V gene: TRBV28; CDR3 protein: ASSLPAHEQY
J gene: TRBJ2-5; CDR3 length: 11; V gene: TRBV28; CDR3 protein: ASSLRIQETQY
J gene: TRBJ1-5; CDR3 length: 12; V gene: TRBV29-1; CDR3 protein: SVLQGGSNQPQH
J gene: TRBJ2-2; CDR3 length: 12; V gene: TRBV5-4; CDR3 protein: ASSLVPATGELF
J gene: TRBJ2-1; CDR3 length: 11; V gene: TRBV29-1; CDR3 protein: SVFRTGYNEQF
J gene: TRBJ2-1; CDR3 length: 13; V gene: TRBV7-9; CDR3 protein: ASSSPVTSGREQF
J gene: TRBJ2-7; CDR3 length: 11; V gene: TRBV9; CDR3 protein: ASSTSMQMEQY
J gene: TRBJ2-2; CDR3 length: 11; V gene: TRBV6-2/TRBV6-3; CDR3 protein: ASSPPPPGELF
J gene: TRBJ1-1; CDR3 length: 15; V gene: TRBV12-3/TRBV12-4; CDR3 protein: ASNTGGTSSRNTEAF
J gene: TRBJ1-1; CDR3 length: 13; V gene: TRBV29-1; CDR3 protein: SVGMTGGGNTEAF
J gene: TRBJ1-2; CDR3 length: 13; V gene: TRBV14; CDR3 protein: ASSQDIRVSSGYT
J gene: TRBJ2-4; CDR3 length: 13; V gene: TRBV5-1; CDR3 protein: ASSREGTGLNIQY
J gene: TRBJ1-6; CDR3 length: 11; V gene: TRBV6-4; CDR3 protein: ASSEMVNSPLH
J gene: TRBJ2-7; CDR3 length: 11; V gene: TRBV25-1; CDR3 protein: ASSRGLTYEQY
J gene: TRBJ2-5; CDR3 length: 13; V gene: TRBV3-1; CDR3 protein: ASSQRLAGEETQY
J gene: TRBJ2-7; CDR3 length: 9; V gene: TRBV12-3/TRBV12-4; CDR3 protein: ASRRYYEQY
J gene: TRBJ2-1; CDR3 length: 13; V gene: TRBV12-5; CDR3 protein: ASGLRRGSYNEQF
J gene: TRBJ1-6; CDR3 length: 13; V gene: TRBV7-8; CDR3 protein: ASSLGRGDNSPLH
J gene: TRBJ2-1; CDR3 length: 16; V gene: TRBV15; CDR3 protein: ATSRGLGAGGVRNEQF
J gene: TRBJ2-2; CDR3 length: 12; V gene: TRBV7-2; CDR3 protein: ASSPGQNTGELF
J gene: TRBJ1-6; CDR3 length: 11; V gene: TRBV30; CDR3 protein: AFSGHPDSPLH
J gene: TRBJ2-1; CDR3 length: 13; V gene: TRBV4-1; CDR3 protein: ASSQDSGTSPEQF
J gene: TRBJ1-5; CDR3 length: 10; V gene: TRBV20-1; CDR3 protein: SFGDSNQPQH
J gene: TRBJ2-5; CDR3 length: 13; V gene: TRBV7-3; CDR3 protein: ASSLTTSNQETQY
J gene: TRBJ1-1; CDR3 length: 12; V gene: TRBV4-1; CDR3 protein: ASSPTQGGTEAF
J gene: TRBJ2-5; CDR3 length: 10; V gene: TRBV20-1; CDR3 protein: SARTGETTQY
J gene: TRBJ2-1; CDR3 length: 12; V gene: TRBV10-3; CDR3 protein: AIRAGSSYNEQF
J gene: TRBJ2-5; CDR3 length: 11; V gene: TRBV29-1; CDR3 protein: SAYGTRQETQY
J gene: TRBJ2-5; CDR3 length: 12; V gene: TRBV4-3; CDR3 protein: ASSQGVRDETQY
J gene: TRBJ1-6; CDR3 length: 13; V gene: TRBV4-1; CDR3 protein: ASSQEWAGNSPLH
J gene: TRBJ2-2; CDR3 length: 12; V gene: TRBV7-2; CDR3 protein: ASSRGAEFGELF
J gene: TRBJ2-1; CDR3 length: 14; V gene: TRBV28; CDR3 protein: ASSFFDRAVYNEQF